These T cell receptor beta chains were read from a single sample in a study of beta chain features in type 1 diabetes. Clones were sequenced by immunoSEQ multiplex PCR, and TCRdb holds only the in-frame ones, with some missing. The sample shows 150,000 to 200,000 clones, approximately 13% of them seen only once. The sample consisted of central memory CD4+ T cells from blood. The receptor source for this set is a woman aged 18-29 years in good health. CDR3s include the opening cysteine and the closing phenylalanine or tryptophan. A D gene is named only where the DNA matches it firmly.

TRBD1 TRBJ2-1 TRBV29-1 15 CSVEDLYDRGGEQFF
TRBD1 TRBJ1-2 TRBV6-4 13 CASRAGTGDGYTF
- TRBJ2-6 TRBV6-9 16 CASILGPRAGANVLTF
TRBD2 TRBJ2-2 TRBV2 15 CASSPGLAPVGELFF
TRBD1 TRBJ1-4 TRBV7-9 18 CASSQDPPRQGRDEKLFF
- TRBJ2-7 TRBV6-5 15 CASSPMRASSYEQYF
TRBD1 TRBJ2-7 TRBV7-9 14 CASSSVQQGYEQYF
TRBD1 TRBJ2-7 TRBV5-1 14 CASSYRDRYYEQYF
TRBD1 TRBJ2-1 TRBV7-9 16 CASSSSGTGGHNEQFF
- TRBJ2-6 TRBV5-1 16 CASGGSSFSGANVLTF
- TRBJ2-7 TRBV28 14 CASIPGQRLYEQYF
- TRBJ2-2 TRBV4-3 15 CASSPLGLNTGELFF
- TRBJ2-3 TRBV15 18 CATSRTPNVDRLTDTQYF
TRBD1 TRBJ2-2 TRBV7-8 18 CASSTRRKTGAGTGELFF
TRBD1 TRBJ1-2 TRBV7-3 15 CASSPTGQGTQGYTF
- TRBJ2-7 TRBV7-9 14 CASSRTRQTYEQYF
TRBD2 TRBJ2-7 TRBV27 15 CASSFYTSGRHEQYF
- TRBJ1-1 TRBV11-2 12 CASRPTGTGAFF
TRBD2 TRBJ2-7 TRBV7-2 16 CASSLALQRDPYEQYF
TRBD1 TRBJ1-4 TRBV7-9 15 CASSLTGDGNEKLFF
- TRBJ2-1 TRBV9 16 CASSESAGQYYNEQFF
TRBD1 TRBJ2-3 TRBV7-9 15 CASSFGQGRTDTQYF
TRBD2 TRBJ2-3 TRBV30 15 CAWHFGAGGTDTQYF
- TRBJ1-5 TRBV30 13 CAWSPDTNQPQHF
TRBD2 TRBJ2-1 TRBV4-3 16 CASSPSRVAGTTEQFF
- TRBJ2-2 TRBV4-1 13 CASSQYNTGELFF
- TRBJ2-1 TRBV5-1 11 CASSSNNEQFF
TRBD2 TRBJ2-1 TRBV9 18 CASSVGITGLSSYNEQFF
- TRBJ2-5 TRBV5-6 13 CASSLGLQETQYF
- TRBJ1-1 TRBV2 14 CASRRVNGNTEAFF
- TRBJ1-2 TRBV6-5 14 CASSSYRAFYGYTF
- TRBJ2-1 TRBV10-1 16 CASSESRADRNNEQFF
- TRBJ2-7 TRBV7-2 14 CASSSRRAFYEQYF
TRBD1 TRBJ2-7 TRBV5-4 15 CASSAPGQSSYEQYF
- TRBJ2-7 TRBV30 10 CAFGTYEQYF
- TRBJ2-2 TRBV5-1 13 CASSPSLTGELFF
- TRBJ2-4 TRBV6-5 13 CARGETGKNIQYF
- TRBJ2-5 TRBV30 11 CAWSVQETQYF
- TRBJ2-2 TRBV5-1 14 CASSLDGDTGELFF
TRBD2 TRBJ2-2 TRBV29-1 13 CSVVSGGDGELFF